The TCR beta chain described here comes from a study of T cell clonality in common variable immunodeficiency. General observations from the study: Patient heterogeneity in the CVID cohort limited correlations between repertoire features and clinical complications. CVID subjects showed higher TCRbeta clonality than healthy controls.

This table comes from immunoSEQ multiplex PCR, and its TCRdb copy is limited to in-frame clones, with some not included. This sample carries about 81,000 clones, none of them present only once. This clone was seen repeatedly, ten times or more. Antigen unknown. The sequenced fragment ends 3 residues before the CDR3 boundary, so the rest is inferred from the germline J gene. CDR1 and CDR2 (germline): PRHDT, FYEKMQ (reference sequence). Trimming pared 5 bases from V and 8 bases from J, leaving 12 bases between. The CDR3 sequence is 13 residues long. The rearrangement uses TRBV13 and TRBJ2-2; D is unresolved. The sequenced sample was peripheral blood mononuclear cells. This receptor was identified in a person aged 18-69 years in good health. The sequenced part of the CDR3 DNA is TGTGCCAGCAGCCTCAAGGCAGGTGGGGAG. Its translation is CASSLKAGGE. The full CDR3 protein is CASSLKAGGELFF.